This record looks at one T cell receptor beta chain sequence and its context. A Seattle source enrolled patients during active infection and followed them longitudinally. This specimen comes from a study of blood T cell repertoires in COVID-19. In the study overall: Collection of acute and convalescent COVID-19 samples took place in the United States, Italy and Spain. T cells, B-cell-depleted T cells, or PBMCs supplied cDNA or gDNA.

Germline CDR1 SGHNT, CDR2 YYREEE (reference sequence). With V trimmed by 1 base and J by 8 bases, 3 bases remained unmatched. This CDR3 is 14 amino acids long. Source study methods: The authors estimated nucleated cell counts from reference gene primer amplification. Generated by immunoSEQ multiplex PCR, the TCRdb table keeps only in-frame clones and is missing some. V and J calls and clone size are those listed in that table; D and trimming were worked out from the DNA. Here the sample spans about 73,000 clones, roughly three quarters being singletons. This clonotype was sampled from a man aged 65 to 79 with COVID-19, enrolled during active disease. The rearrangement uses TRBV5-4 and TRBJ1-6; 7 nucleotides align to TRBD1. The specimen was peripheral blood. The CDR3 sequence: CASSLNRGYSPLHF. In DNA form, the CDR3 reads TGTGCCAGCAGCTTGAACAGGGGTTATTCACCCCTCCACTTT.